This entry lists 21 T cell receptor beta chains sequenced from one sample in a study of T cell responses to AZD1222 COVID-19 vaccine. The assay was immunoSEQ multiplex PCR, and TCRdb's table has in-frame clones only and misses some. The table records 85,000 to 90,000 clones, around 88% of them present only once. This material consisted of peripheral blood, taken on day 0 of MenACWY control vaccination. These receptors were collected from an adult in good health.

The chain combines TRBV30 with TRBJ2-7, with D perhaps matching TRBD1 (6 bases). CDR3 length equals 11 residues. Trimming stripped 2 bases from V and 12 bases from J, with 14 bases between. Germline assignment: CDR1 GTSNPN and CDR2 SVGIG (reference sequence). CDR3 nucleotide sequence: TGTGCCTGGAGTCTCCGACAGGTGGTGTACTTC. Translating gives CAWSLRQVVYF.

The chain carries TRBV18 and TRBJ2-3; no firm D call. V lost 1 base and J lost 0, with 5 bases in between. Germline V gene data show CDR1 as KGHSH and CDR2 as LQKENI. The CDR3 is 14 residues long. The CDR3 sequence is CASSPLSSTDTQYF. DNA for the CDR3: TGTGCCAGCTCACCACTTTCTAGCACAGATACGCAGTATTTT.

J is TRBJ1-6 and V is TRBV4-1; D is possibly TRBD1 (5 bases). The V end lost 1 base, the J end lost 6 bases, and 7 bases lay between the germline ends. The germline V gene encodes CDR1 MGHRA and CDR2 YSYEKL. This CDR3 region has 14 residues. The CDR3 DNA is TGCGCCAGCAGCCAAGTGACAGTTAATTCACCCCTCCACTTT. Its protein product is CASSQVTVNSPLHF.

The V gene is TRBV25-1, the J gene TRBJ1-5; 10 bases map to TRBD1. Trimming at V came to 7 bases and at J to 4 bases, leaving 4 bases not matched to a gene. CDR1 is MGHDK and CDR2 is SYGVNS in the germline V gene. This CDR3 contains 14 residues. CDR3 nucleotide sequence: TGTGCCAGCAAGGGACAGGGGTTTAATCAGCCCCAGCATTTT. Residues: CASKGQGFNQPQHF.

The chain combines TRBV28 with TRBJ1-2; the D gene is possibly TRBD1 (5 bases). Per the germline V gene, CDR1 is MDHEN and CDR2 is SYDVKM. Trimming pared 4 bases from V and 4 bases from J, leaving 10 bases between. The length of the CDR3 is 13 residues. The CDR3 spells CASSSGGGYGYTF. The CDR3, as DNA: TGTGCCAGCAGTTCTGGGGGAGGCTATGGCTACACCTTC.

This chain connects TRBV4-2 to TRBJ2-2; 9 bases match TRBD1. The CDR3 runs 15 residues. With 5 bases clipped from V and 7 bases from J, the junction kept 8 bases outside the gene matches. CDR1 is LGHNA and CDR2 is YNFKEQ in the germline V gene. CDR3 sequence (DNA): TGTGCCAGCAGCAACGGACAGGGGTCATTCGGGGAGCTGTTTTTT. Protein sequence: CASSNGQGSFGELFF.

The genes are TRBV19 and TRBJ1-1, with 11 bases identical to TRBD1. The CDR3 length is 16 residues. Trimming at V came to 6 bases and at J to 4 bases, leaving 10 bases not matched to a gene. Germline V lookup: CDR1 LNHDA, CDR2 SQIVND (reference sequence). The CDR3 region has the DNA TGTGCCAGTAGCATCGGGACAGGGGGTTCGGGCACTGAAGCTTTCTTT. Amino acid sequence: CASSIGTGGSGTEAFF.

A few counts support this clone. The chain recombines TRBV7-2 with TRBJ1-2; 8 bases line up with TRBD1. The germline V gene encodes CDR1 SGHTA and CDR2 FQGNSA. The CDR3 runs to 13 residues. J was trimmed by 8 bases and V by 6 bases; bases with no gene match: 8. The CDR3 nucleotides read TGTGCCAGCAGTTCTCAGGGGGCCAGAGGCTACACCTTC. This sequence encodes CASSSQGARGYTF.

Only one count was recorded for this clone. The chain recombines TRBV12-3 or TRBV12-4 with TRBJ1-5, with D perhaps matching TRBD1 (5 bases). Trimming cost V 10 bases and J 2 bases, with 9 bases left between them. The CDR3 is 12 residues long. CDR3 region: CATSRGNQPQHF. In DNA, the CDR3 is TGTGCCACGTCCAGGGGCAATCAGCCCCAGCATTTT.

This chain links TRBV28 with TRBJ2-5; 7 bases map to TRBD1. Germline-derived CDR1 and CDR2 are MDHEN and SYDVKM. Trimming took 6 bases from V and 1 from J; bases not matched to a gene: 11. CDR3 length equals 16 residues. This CDR3 is CASSIDRVGFQETQYF. In DNA, the CDR3 is TGTGCCAGCAGCATCGACAGGGTGGGGTTCCAAGAGACCCAGTACTTC.

The chain employs TRBV3-1 (or the pseudogene TRBV3-2) and TRBJ1-1, with D tentatively TRBD1 (5 bases). The CDR3 length is 15 residues. Germline values: CDR1 LGHDT, CDR2 YNNKEL (reference sequence). The V gene lost 0 bases and the J gene lost 3 bases, with 11 bases spanning the gap. The CDR3 loop reads CASSQEGPGYTEAFF. Here the CDR3 DNA reads TGTGCCAGCAGCCAAGAGGGGCCCGGGTACACTGAAGCTTTCTTT.

V is TRBV7-2 and J is TRBJ2-3, with D maybe TRBD2 (6 bases). The CDR3 totals 13 residues. CDR1 and CDR2 from the germline V gene are SGHTA and FQGNSA. Trimming shortened V by 9 bases and J by 4 bases, and 14 bases separated the two germline ends. The CDR3 spells CASTGGESDTQYF. The CDR3 DNA reads TGTGCCAGTACGGGCGGGGAGTCAGATACGCAGTATTTT.

The rearrangement uses TRBV19 and TRBJ1-5, with D unresolved. CDR3 size: 13 residues. Trimming pared 3 bases from V and 5 bases from J, leaving 8 bases between. Germline CDR1 reads LNHDA; CDR2 reads SQIVND (reference sequence). CDR3 loop: CASSMWQDQPQHF. Written as DNA, the CDR3 is TGTGCCAGTAGTATGTGGCAGGATCAGCCCCAGCATTTT.

V usage is TRBV28 and J usage is TRBJ1-5; D might be TRBD1 (5 bases). Germline CDR1 reads MDHEN; CDR2 reads SYDVKM. The V end lost 4 bases, the J end lost 2 bases, and 9 bases lay between the germline ends. The CDR3 spans 14 residues. This chain's CDR3 is CASSSRQRNQPQHF. The CDR3 DNA is TGTGCCAGCAGTTCTAGACAGCGCAATCAGCCCCAGCATTTT.

Only one count was recorded for this clone. One junction end disagrees with the germline gene, perhaps due to a read error. The chain links TRBV5-6 to TRBJ1-2, with 9 nucleotides matching TRBD1. The CDR3 consists of 13 residues. CDR1 is SGHDT and CDR2 is YYEEEE in the germline V gene. The CDR3 here is CASSLGGQGGALF. Written as DNA, the CDR3 is TGTGCCAGCAGCTTGGGGGGACAGGGAGGTGCCCTCTTC.

The chain uses TRBV4-2 and TRBJ2-5, with TRBD2 identical over 12 bases. Germline V gene data show CDR1 as LGHNA and CDR2 as YNFKEQ. The junction had 9 bases not matched to a gene; V was cut back by 2 bases and J by 5 bases. The CDR3 has 17 amino acids. The CDR3 protein is CASSQPGLAGGQETQYF. The CDR3 nucleotides are TGTGCCAGCAGCCAACCTGGGCTAGCGGGGGGGCAGGAGACCCAGTACTTC.

This chain links TRBV6-5 with TRBJ1-3; D ambiguous. Germline loops: CDR1 MNHEY, CDR2 SVGAGI. The CDR3 extends over 12 amino acids. V lost 8 bases, J lost 0 bases, and 5 bases lay in between. CDR3 residues: CASRSSGNTIYF. The CDR3 DNA is TGTGCCAGCCGGAGCTCTGGAAACACCATATATTTT.

This clone was found a few times. The chain is built from TRBV13 and TRBJ2-2; D tentatively fits TRBD1 or TRBD2 (6 bases each). Germline V gives CDR1 PRHDT, CDR2 FYEKMQ (reference sequence). CDR3 length: 17 amino acids. V lost 6 bases, J lost 1 base, and 18 bases lay in between. The CDR3 spells CASRAWGALLNTGELFF. Here the CDR3 DNA reads TGTGCCAGCAGGGCGTGGGGGGCCCTCTTGAACACCGGGGAGCTGTTTTTT.

The chain is built from TRBV12-3 or TRBV12-4 and TRBJ2-7; D is undetermined. V lost 3 bases to trimming and J lost 3 bases, with 9 bases between them. This CDR3 region has 13 residues. In DNA, the CDR3 is TGTGCCAGCAGTTTCCAGGCGGACTACGAGCAGTACTTC. It encodes CASSFQADYEQYF.

The gene calls are TRBV25-1 and TRBJ2-7; D possibly uses TRBD1 or TRBD2 (5 bases each). The length of the CDR3 is 14 residues. Trimming removed 8 bases at V and 2 bases at J, with 16 bases between. Germline CDR1 MGHDK, CDR2 SYGVNS. The CDR3 DNA reads TGTGCCAGCGCAACTAGGGACCGCGCCTACGAGCAGTACTTC. Translation: CASATRDRAYEQYF.

This chain joins TRBV10-2 and TRBJ2-3; TRBD2 agrees at 12 bases. Germline CDR1 reads WSHSY; CDR2 reads SAAADI. The CDR3 totals 16 residues. The V and J ends lost 5 bases and 1 base, in that order; junction bases with no gene match: 4. The CDR3 DNA sequence: TGCGCCAGCAGTACGACTAGCGGGGGTCGCACAGATACGCAGTATTTT. As protein: CASSTTSGGRTDTQYF.